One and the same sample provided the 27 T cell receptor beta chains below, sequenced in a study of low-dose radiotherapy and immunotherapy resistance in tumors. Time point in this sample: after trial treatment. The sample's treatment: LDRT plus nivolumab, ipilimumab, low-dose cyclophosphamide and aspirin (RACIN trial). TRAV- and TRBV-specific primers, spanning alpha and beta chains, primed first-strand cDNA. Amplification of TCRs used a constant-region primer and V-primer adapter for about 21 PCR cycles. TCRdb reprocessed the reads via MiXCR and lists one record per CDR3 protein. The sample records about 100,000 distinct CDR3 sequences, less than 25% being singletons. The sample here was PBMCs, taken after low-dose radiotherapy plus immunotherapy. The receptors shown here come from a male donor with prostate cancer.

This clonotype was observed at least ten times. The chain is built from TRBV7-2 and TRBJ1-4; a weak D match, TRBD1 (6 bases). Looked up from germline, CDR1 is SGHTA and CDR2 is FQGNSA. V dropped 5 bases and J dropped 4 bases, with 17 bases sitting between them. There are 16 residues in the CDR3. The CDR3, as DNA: TGTGCCAGCAGCCAGGGAGGGGGGTTTGGTAATGAAAAACTGTTTTTT. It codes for CASSQGGGFGNEKLFF.

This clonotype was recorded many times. Here the CDR3 reads CASSLTGAGLLGRELFF. The CDR3 bases are TGTGCCAGTAGCCTTACAGGAGCGGGGTTGTTGGGTCGGGAGCTGTTTTTT. The chain couples TRBV19 to TRBJ2-2, with 7 bases aligning to TRBD2. The CDR3 contains 17 residues. Per germline, CDR1 LNHDA and CDR2 SQIVND (reference sequence). With 6 bases clipped from V and 9 bases from J, the junction kept 19 bases outside the gene matches.

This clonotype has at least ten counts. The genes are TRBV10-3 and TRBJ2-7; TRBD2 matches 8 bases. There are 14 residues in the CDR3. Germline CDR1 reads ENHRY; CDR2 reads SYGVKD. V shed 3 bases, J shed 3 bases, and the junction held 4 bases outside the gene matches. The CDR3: CAISDGGGLYEQYF. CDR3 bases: TGTGCCATCAGTGACGGGGGGGGACTCTACGAGCAGTACTTC.

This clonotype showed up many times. The CDR3, as DNA: TGTGCCAGCAGCTTAGCGCTACGCGGGGGAAACTACAATGAGCAGTTCTTC. Protein: CASSLALRGGNYNEQFF. The chain combines TRBV7-8 with TRBJ2-1, with 7 bases aligning to TRBD2. The CDR3 covers 17 residues. V was pared by 0 bases and J by 3 bases, with 8 bases of the junction left unmatched. Germline CDR1 reads SGHVS; CDR2 reads FQNEAQ.

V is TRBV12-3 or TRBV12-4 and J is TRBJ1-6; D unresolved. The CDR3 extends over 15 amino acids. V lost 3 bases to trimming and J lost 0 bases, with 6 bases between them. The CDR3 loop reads CASSFRTSYNSPLHF. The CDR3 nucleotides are TGTGCCAGCAGTTTCCGAACCTCCTATAATTCACCCCTCCACTTT.

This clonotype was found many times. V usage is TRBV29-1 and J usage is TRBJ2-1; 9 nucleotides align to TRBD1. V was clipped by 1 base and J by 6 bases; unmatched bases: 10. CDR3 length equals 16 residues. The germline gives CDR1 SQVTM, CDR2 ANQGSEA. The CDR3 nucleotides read TGCAGCGTTGAAGTTCTGGGACAGGGAGTGGCCAATGAGCAGTTCTTC. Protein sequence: CSVEVLGQGVANEQFF.

CDR3: CASKDRGHTYGYTF. The CDR3 region has the DNA TGTGCCAGCAAGGACAGGGGGCATACCTATGGCTACACCTTC. This rearrangement joins TRBV21-1 to TRBJ1-2; the D call in the table, TRBD1, was not verified against the DNA. TRBV21-1 is a recognized pseudogene. The CDR3 is made up of 14 amino acids.

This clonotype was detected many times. CDR3 bases: TGTGCCAGCAGCTCCGGGACTAGCGCGTACAATGAGCAGTTCTTC. Translation gives CASSSGTSAYNEQFF. This chain joins TRBV5-4 and TRBJ2-1; 10 bases match TRBD2. The germline CDR1 and CDR2 sequences are SGHNT and YYREEE (reference sequence). The J segment lost 4 bases and the V segment lost 3 bases, leaving 4 bases of the junction unmatched. The CDR3 spans 15 residues.

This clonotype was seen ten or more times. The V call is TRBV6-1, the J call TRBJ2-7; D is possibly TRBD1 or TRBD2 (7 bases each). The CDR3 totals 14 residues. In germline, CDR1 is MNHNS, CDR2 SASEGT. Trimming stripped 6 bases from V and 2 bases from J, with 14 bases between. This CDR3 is CASSGQGGTYEQYF. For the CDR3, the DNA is TGTGCCAGCAGCGGCCAGGGGGGGACCTACGAGCAGTACTTC.

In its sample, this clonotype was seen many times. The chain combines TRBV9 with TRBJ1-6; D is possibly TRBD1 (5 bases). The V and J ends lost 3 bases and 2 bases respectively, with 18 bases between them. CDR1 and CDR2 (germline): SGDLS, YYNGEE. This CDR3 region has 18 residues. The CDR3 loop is CASSARGGYEAYNSPLHF. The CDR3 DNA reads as TGTGCCAGCAGCGCCCGTGGGGGGTATGAGGCCTATAATTCACCCCTCCACTTT.

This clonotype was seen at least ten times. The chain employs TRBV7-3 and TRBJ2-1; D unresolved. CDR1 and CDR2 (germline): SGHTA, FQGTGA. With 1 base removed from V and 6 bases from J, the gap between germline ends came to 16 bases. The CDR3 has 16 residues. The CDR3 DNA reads TGTGCCAGCAGCTTAAGTCCCCCCCCGGCCCCCAATGAGCAGTTCTTC. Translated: CASSLSPPPAPNEQFF.

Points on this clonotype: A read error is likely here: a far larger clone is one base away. CDR3 in DNA: TGCGCCAGGAGCTTGGAACCAGAATACGAGCAGTACTTC. It specifies CARSLEPEYEQYF. The V and J genes are TRBV5-1 and TRBJ2-1; D is unresolved. TRBJ2-7 matches the DNA end more closely, so the J call is doubtful. The germline V gene encodes CDR1 SGHRS and CDR2 YFSETQ. The CDR3 spans 13 residues.

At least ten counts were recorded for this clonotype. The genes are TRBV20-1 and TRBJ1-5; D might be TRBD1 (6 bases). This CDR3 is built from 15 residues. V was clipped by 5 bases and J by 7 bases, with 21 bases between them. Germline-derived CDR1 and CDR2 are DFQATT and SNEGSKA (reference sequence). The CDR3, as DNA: TGCAGTGCTTACTTCCCTTCCGGGGGACAACAGCCCCAGCATTTT. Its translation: CSAYFPSGGQQPQHF.

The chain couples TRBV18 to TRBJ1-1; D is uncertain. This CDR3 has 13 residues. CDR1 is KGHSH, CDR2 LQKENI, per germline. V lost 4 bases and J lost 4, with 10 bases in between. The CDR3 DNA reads TGTGCCAGCTCACAGAGGGCGAGCACTGAAGCTTTCTTT. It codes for CASSQRASTEAFF.

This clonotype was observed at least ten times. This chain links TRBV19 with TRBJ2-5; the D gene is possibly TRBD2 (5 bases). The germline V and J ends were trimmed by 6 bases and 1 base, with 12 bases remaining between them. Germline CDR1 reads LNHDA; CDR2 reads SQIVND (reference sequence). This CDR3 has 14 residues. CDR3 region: CASRLDWGQETQYF. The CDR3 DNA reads TGTGCCAGTAGACTAGACTGGGGCCAAGAGACCCAGTACTTC.

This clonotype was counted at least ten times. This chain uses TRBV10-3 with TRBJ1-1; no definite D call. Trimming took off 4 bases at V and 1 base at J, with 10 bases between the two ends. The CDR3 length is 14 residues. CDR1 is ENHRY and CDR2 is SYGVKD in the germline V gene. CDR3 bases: TGTGCCATCAGTGCGCCGACGGGGAACACTGAAGCTTTCTTT. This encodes CAISAPTGNTEAFF.

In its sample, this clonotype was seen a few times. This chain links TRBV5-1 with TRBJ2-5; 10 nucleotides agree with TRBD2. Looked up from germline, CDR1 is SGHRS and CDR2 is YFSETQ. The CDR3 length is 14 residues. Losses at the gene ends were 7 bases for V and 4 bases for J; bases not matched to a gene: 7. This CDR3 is CASGERGGRETQYF. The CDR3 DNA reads TGCGCCAGCGGAGAGCGGGGGGGCCGAGAGACCCAGTACTTC.

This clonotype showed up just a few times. The CDR3 DNA reads TGTGCCAGCAGTTTATCGACAGGGAGCCTCTATGGCTACACCTTC. Encoded protein: CASSLSTGSLYGYTF. The gene calls are TRBV27 and TRBJ1-2, with TRBD1 identical over 7 bases. The CDR3 runs 15 residues. Trimming removed 0 bases from V and 4 bases from J; junction bases left unmatched: 5. Looked up from germline, CDR1 is MNHEY and CDR2 is SMNVEV (reference sequence).

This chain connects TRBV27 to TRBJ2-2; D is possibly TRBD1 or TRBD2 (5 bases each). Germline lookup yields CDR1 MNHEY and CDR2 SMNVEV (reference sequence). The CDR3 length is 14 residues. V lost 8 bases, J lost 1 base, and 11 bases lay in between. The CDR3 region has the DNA TGTGCCAGCCTCCCAGGGAGGAACACCGGGGAGCTGTTTTTT. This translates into CASLPGRNTGELFF.

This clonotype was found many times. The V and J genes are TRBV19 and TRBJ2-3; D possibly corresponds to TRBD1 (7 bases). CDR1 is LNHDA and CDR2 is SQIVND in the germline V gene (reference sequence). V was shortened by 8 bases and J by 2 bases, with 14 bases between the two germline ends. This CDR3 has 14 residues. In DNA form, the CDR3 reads TGTGCCAGTCGACAGGGACTGGACACAGATACGCAGTATTTT. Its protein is CASRQGLDTDTQYF. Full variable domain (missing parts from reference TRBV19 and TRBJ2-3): DGGITQSPKYLFRKEGQNVTLSCEQNLNHDAMYWYRQDPGQGLRLIYYSQIVNDFQKGDIAEGYSVSREKKESFPLTVTSAQKNPTAFYLCASRQGLDTDTQYFGPGTRLTVL.

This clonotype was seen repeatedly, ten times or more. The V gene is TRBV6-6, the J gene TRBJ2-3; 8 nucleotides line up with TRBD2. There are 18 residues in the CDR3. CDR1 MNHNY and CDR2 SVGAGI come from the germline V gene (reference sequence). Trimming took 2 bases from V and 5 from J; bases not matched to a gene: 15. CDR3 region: CASSYAPGGAFGLDTQYF. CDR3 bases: TGTGCCAGCAGTTACGCCCCGGGGGGGGCGTTCGGTTTAGATACGCAGTATTTT.

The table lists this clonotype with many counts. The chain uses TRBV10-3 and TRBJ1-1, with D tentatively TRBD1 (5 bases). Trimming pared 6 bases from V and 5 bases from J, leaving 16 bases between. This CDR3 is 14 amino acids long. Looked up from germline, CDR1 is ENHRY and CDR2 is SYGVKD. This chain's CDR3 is CAIRGTGRRTEAFF. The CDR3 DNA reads TGTGCCATCAGGGGGACGGGACGAAGAACTGAAGCTTTCTTT.

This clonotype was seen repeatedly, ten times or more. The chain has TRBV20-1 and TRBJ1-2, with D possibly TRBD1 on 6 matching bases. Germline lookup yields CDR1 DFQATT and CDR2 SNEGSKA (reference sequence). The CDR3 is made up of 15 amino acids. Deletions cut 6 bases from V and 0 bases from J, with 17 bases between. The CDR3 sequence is CSASTGTPTNYGYTF. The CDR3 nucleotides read TGCAGTGCCTCGACCGGGACACCGACTAACTATGGCTACACCTTC.

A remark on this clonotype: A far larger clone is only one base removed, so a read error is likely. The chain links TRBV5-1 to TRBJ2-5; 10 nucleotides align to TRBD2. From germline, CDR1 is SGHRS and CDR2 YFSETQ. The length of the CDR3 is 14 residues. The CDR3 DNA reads TGTGCCAGCAGCGAAGCGGGGGGGTCGGAGACCCAGTACTTC. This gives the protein CASSEAGGSETQYF.

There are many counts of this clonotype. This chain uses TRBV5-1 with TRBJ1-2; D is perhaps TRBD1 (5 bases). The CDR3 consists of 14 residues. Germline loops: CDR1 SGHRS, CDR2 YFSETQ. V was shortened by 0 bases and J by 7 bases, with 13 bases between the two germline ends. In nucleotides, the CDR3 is TGCGCCAGCAGCTTGGCACAGGAAGCGGGTGGCTACACCTTC. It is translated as CASSLAQEAGGYTF.

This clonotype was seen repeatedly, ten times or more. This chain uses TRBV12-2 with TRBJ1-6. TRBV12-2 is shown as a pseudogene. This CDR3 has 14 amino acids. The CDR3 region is CASRLRVIQGHLHF. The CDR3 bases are TGTGCAAGTCGCTTACGAGTTATCCAAGGGCACCTCCACTTT.

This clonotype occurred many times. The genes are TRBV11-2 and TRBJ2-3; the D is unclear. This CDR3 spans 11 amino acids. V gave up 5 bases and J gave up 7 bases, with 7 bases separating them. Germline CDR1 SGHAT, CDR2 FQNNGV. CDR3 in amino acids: CASSRLNTQYF. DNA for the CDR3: TGTGCCAGCAGCCGTCTTAATACGCAGTATTTT.